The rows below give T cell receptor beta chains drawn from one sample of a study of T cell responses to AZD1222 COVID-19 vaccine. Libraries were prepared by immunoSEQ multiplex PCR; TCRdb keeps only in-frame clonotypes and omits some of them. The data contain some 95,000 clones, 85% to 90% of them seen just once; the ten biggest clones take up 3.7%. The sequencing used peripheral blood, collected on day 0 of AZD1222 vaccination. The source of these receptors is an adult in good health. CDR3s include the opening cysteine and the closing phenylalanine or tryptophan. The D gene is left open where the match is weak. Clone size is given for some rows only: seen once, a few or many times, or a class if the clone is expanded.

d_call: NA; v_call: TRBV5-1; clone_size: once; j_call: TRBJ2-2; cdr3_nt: TGCGCCAGCAGCTTGACTCCGCAAGCCTCGAACACCGGGGAGCTGTTTTTT; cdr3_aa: CASSLTPQASNTGELFF
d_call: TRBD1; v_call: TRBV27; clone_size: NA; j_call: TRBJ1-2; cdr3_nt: TGTGCCAGCGCCAAGACAGGGGGTTCTAACTATGGCTACACCTTC; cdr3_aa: CASAKTGGSNYGYTF
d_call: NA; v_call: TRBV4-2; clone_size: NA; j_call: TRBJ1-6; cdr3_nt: TGTGCCAGCAGCCAAGATTCAACGGGTCTAGCGTTCAATTCACCCCTCCACTTT; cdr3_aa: CASSQDSTGLAFNSPLHF
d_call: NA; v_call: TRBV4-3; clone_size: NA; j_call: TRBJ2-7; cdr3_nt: TGCGCCAGCAGCCAGTATATTGGACAGACCCTAGGGGAGCAGTACTTC; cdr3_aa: CASSQYIGQTLGEQYF
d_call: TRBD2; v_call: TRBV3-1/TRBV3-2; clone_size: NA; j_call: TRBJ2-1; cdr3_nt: TGTGCCAGCAGCCCGGGACTAGCGGGGAGTGAGCAGTTCTTC; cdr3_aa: CASSPGLAGSEQFF
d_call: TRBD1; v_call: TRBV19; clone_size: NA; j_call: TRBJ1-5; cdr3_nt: TGTGCCAGTAGTATAGGACAGGGAGGACGCAATCAGCCCCAGCATTTT; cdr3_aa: CASSIGQGGRNQPQHF
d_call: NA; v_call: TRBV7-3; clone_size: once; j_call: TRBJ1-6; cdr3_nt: TGTGCCAGCAGCTTAATCAGGGATTCACCCCTCCACTTT; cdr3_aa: CASSLIRDSPLHF
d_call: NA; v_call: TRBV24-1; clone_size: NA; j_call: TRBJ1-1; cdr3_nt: TGTGCCACCAGTGACAACAGGGTAGGAAACACTGAAGCTTTCTTT; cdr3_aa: CATSDNRVGNTEAFF
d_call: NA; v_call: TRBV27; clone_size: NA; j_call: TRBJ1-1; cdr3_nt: TGTGCCAGCAGTTTATCTCAGGGTACCACTGAAGCTTTCTTT; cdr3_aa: CASSLSQGTTEAFF
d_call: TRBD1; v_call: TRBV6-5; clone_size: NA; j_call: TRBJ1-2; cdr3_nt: TGTGCCAGCAGCAGGGAGGGGGCTTATGGCTACACCTTC; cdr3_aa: CASSREGAYGYTF
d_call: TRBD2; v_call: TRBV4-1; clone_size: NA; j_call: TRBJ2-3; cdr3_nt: TGCGCCAGCAGCCAAGATAACCCCGAAAATCTAGCGGGGGTTACAGATACGCAGTATTTT; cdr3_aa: CASSQDNPENLAGVTDTQYF
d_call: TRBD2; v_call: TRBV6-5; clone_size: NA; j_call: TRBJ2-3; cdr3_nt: TGTGCCAGCGGGGGACTAGCGGGACTTGATACGCAGTATTTT; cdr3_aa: CASGGLAGLDTQYF
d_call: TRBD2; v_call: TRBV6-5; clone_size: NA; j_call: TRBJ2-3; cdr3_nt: TGTGCCAGCAGTTACTCGAGCGGGGCTAGCACAGATACGCAGTATTTT; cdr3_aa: CASSYSSGASTDTQYF
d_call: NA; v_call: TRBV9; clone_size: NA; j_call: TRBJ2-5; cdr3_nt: TGTGCCAGCAGCGTAGCGGCGGGAAGCCAAGAGACCCAGTACTTC; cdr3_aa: CASSVAAGSQETQYF
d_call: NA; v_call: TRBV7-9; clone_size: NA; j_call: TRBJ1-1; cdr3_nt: TGTGCCAGCAGCTTAAAGGGTTCCATGGGAACTGAAGCTTTCTTT; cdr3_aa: CASSLKGSMGTEAFF
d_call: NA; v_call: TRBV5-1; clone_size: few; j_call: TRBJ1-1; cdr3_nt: TGCGCCAGCAAATGGACGATGAACACTGAAGCTTTCTTT; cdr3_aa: CASKWTMNTEAFF
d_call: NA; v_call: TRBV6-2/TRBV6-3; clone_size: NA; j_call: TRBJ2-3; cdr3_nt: TGTGCCAGCAGTTACTCGTGGGGGGAAAGCACGGATACGCAGTATTTT; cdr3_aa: CASSYSWGESTDTQYF
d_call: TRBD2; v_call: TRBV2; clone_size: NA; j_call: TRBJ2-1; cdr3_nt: TGTGCCAGCAGTGATCGGACTAGCCGAAAGGGGCAGTTCTTC; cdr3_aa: CASSDRTSRKGQFF
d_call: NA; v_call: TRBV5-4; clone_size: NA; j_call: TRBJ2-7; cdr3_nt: TGTGCCAGCAGTTATAGCCACGAGCAGTACTTC; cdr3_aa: CASSYSHEQYF
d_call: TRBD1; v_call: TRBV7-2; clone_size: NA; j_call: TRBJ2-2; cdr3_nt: TGTGCCAGCAGCTTAGTCGGACGACAGGGAAGACGGACCGGGGAGCTGTTTTTT; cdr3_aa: CASSLVGRQGRRTGELFF
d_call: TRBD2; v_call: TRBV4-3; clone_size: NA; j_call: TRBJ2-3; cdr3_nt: TGCGCCAGCAGCCCTCACGGGACTAGCGGGGGGACCGCCACAGATACGCAGTATTTT; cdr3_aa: CASSPHGTSGGTATDTQYF
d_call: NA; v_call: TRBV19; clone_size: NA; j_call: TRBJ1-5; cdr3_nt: TGTGCCAGTAGAGAACGGGAGGTTCGGCAGCCCCAGCATTTT; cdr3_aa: CASREREVRQPQHF
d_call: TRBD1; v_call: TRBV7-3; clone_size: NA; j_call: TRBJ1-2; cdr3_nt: TGTGCCAGCAGCCCCACTCCAGGGGGCGGCTATGGCTACACCTTC; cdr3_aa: CASSPTPGGGYGYTF
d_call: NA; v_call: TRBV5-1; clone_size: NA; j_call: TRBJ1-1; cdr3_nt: TGCGCCAGCAGCTTGCAGAGTGGAGATACTGAAGCTTTCTTT; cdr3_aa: CASSLQSGDTEAFF
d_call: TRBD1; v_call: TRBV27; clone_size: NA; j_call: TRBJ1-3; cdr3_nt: TGTGCCAGCAGTTTTGGAGGGGGCAACACCATATATTTT; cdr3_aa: CASSFGGGNTIYF
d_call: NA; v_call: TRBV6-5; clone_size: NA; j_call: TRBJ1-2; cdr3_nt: TGTGCCAGCAGCCAAGATTCGTACTATGGCTACACCTTC; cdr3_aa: CASSQDSYYGYTF